A selection of T cell receptor beta chains follows, all from one sample in a study of blood T cell repertoires in COVID-19. Assay used: immunoSEQ multiplex PCR; TCRdb lists only in-frame clones, some missing. Here the sample spans around 250,000 clones, about four fifths being singletons. The sequenced sample was peripheral blood. The receptors were sampled from a woman in her late teens or twenties with acute or convalescent COVID-19. CDR3s include the opening cysteine and the closing phenylalanine or tryptophan. The D gene is left open where the match is weak. Part of the rows lack a size; the others show once, few, many or a class for expanded clones.

j_call: TRBJ2-1
v_call: TRBV2
cdr3_length: 13
clone_size: NA
d_call: NA
cdr3_aa: CASKQDSYNEQFF
cdr3_nt: TGTGCCAGCAAACAGGATTCCTACAATGAGCAGTTCTTC

j_call: TRBJ1-2
v_call: TRBV18
cdr3_length: 14
clone_size: NA
d_call: NA
cdr3_aa: CASSPEQEGGGYTF
cdr3_nt: TGTGCCAGCTCACCAGAGCAGGAGGGAGGAGGCTACACCTTC

j_call: TRBJ2-7
v_call: TRBV4-3
cdr3_length: 15
clone_size: NA
d_call: NA
cdr3_aa: CASSQDTYSSYEQYF
cdr3_nt: TGCGCCAGCAGCCAAGACACGTACAGCTCCTACGAGCAGTACTTC

j_call: TRBJ2-3
v_call: TRBV6-5
cdr3_length: 16
clone_size: NA
d_call: TRBD2
cdr3_aa: CASSYSGLAGTDTQYF
cdr3_nt: TGTGCCAGCAGTTACTCGGGACTAGCGGGAACAGATACGCAGTATTTT

j_call: TRBJ2-7
v_call: TRBV10-2
cdr3_length: 15
clone_size: once
d_call: TRBD2
cdr3_aa: CASKESGGSSYEQYF
cdr3_nt: TGCGCCAGCAAGGAGAGCGGGGGGAGCTCCTACGAGCAGTACTTC

j_call: TRBJ1-1
v_call: TRBV18
cdr3_length: 14
clone_size: NA
d_call: TRBD1
cdr3_aa: CASSATGVQGEAFF
cdr3_nt: TGTGCCAGCTCGGCGACAGGGGTACAAGGTGAAGCTTTCTTT

j_call: TRBJ1-2
v_call: TRBV3-1/TRBV3-2
cdr3_length: 16
clone_size: few
d_call: NA
cdr3_aa: CASSRTEGRGNYGYTF
cdr3_nt: TGTGCCAGCAGCAGGACAGAGGGACGGGGTAACTATGGCTACACCTTC

j_call: TRBJ2-7
v_call: TRBV7-2
cdr3_length: 13
clone_size: NA
d_call: NA
cdr3_aa: CASSSEPFYEQYF
cdr3_nt: TGTGCCAGCAGCTCCGAGCCCTTCTACGAGCAGTACTTC

j_call: TRBJ2-7
v_call: TRBV27
cdr3_length: 15
clone_size: few
d_call: TRBD2
cdr3_aa: CASRRGRTSGYEQYF
cdr3_nt: TGTGCCAGCAGGCGAGGTAGAACTAGCGGCTACGAGCAGTACTTC

j_call: TRBJ1-5
v_call: TRBV2
cdr3_length: 15
clone_size: NA
d_call: TRBD1
cdr3_aa: CASSELGQTNQPQHF
cdr3_nt: TGTGCCAGCAGTGAATTGGGACAGACCAATCAGCCCCAGCATTTT

j_call: TRBJ1-2
v_call: TRBV2
cdr3_length: 14
clone_size: NA
d_call: NA
cdr3_aa: CASSVGRANYGYTF
cdr3_nt: TGTGCCAGCAGTGTCGGCAGGGCCAACTATGGCTACACCTTC

j_call: TRBJ2-5
v_call: TRBV30
cdr3_length: 15
clone_size: NA
d_call: TRBD1
cdr3_aa: CAWSEGTALGETQYF
cdr3_nt: TGTGCCTGGAGTGAAGGGACAGCCTTAGGGGAGACCCAGTACTTC

j_call: TRBJ1-6
v_call: TRBV14
cdr3_length: 14
clone_size: NA
d_call: NA
cdr3_aa: CASSQTGFRSPLHF
cdr3_nt: TGTGCCAGCAGCCAAACAGGGTTCAGGTCACCCCTCCACTTT

j_call: TRBJ2-1
v_call: TRBV3-1/TRBV3-2
cdr3_length: 19
clone_size: NA
d_call: TRBD2
cdr3_aa: CASSADSGSSADSYNEQFF
cdr3_nt: TGTGCCAGCTCCGCTGATAGCGGGAGTTCCGCCGACTCCTACAATGAGCAGTTCTTC

j_call: TRBJ2-2
v_call: TRBV4-3
cdr3_length: 19
clone_size: NA
d_call: TRBD2
cdr3_aa: CASSQDPGLAGGSTGELFF
cdr3_nt: TGCGCCAGCAGCCAAGACCCCGGACTAGCGGGAGGGAGCACCGGGGAGCTGTTTTTT

j_call: TRBJ2-7
v_call: TRBV29-1
cdr3_length: 13
clone_size: NA
d_call: NA
cdr3_aa: CSVEDPRRSEQYF
cdr3_nt: TGCAGCGTTGAAGATCCGAGGAGATCCGAGCAGTACTTC

j_call: TRBJ2-5
v_call: TRBV5-6
cdr3_length: 13
clone_size: NA
d_call: TRBD1
cdr3_aa: CASTMTGAETQYF
cdr3_nt: TGTGCCAGCACTATGACAGGGGCAGAGACCCAGTACTTC

j_call: TRBJ1-3
v_call: TRBV6-5
cdr3_length: 15
clone_size: NA
d_call: NA
cdr3_aa: CASSYSRGSGNTIYF
cdr3_nt: TGTGCCAGCAGTTACTCAAGGGGCTCTGGAAACACCATATATTTT

j_call: TRBJ2-3
v_call: TRBV2
cdr3_length: 14
clone_size: NA
d_call: NA
cdr3_aa: CASSEGRGSDTQYF
cdr3_nt: TGTGCCAGCAGTGAGGGGCGGGGTTCAGATACGCAGTATTTT

j_call: TRBJ2-2
v_call: TRBV4-3
cdr3_length: 15
clone_size: NA
d_call: NA
cdr3_aa: CASSQEALATGELFF
cdr3_nt: TGCGCCAGCAGCCAAGAGGCACTAGCCACCGGGGAGCTGTTTTTT

j_call: TRBJ2-1
v_call: TRBV4-2
cdr3_length: 17
clone_size: NA
d_call: NA
cdr3_aa: CASSQDLPRSAYNEQFF
cdr3_nt: TGTGCCAGCAGCCAAGATCTCCCGAGAAGCGCCTACAATGAGCAGTTCTTC

j_call: TRBJ2-5
v_call: TRBV5-6
cdr3_length: 13
clone_size: NA
d_call: NA
cdr3_aa: CASSQQGGETQYF
cdr3_nt: TGTGCCAGCAGCCAACAGGGGGGGGAGACCCAGTACTTC

j_call: TRBJ2-2
v_call: TRBV30
cdr3_length: 11
clone_size: NA
d_call: NA
cdr3_aa: CAWTYRGELFF
cdr3_nt: TGTGCCTGGACGTACAGGGGGGAGCTGTTTTTT

j_call: TRBJ2-5
v_call: TRBV19
cdr3_length: 14
clone_size: NA
d_call: TRBD2
cdr3_aa: CASSVRGRRETQYF
cdr3_nt: TGTGCCAGTAGTGTGCGCGGGAGGAGAGAGACCCAGTACTTC

j_call: TRBJ1-2
v_call: TRBV27
cdr3_length: 15
clone_size: NA
d_call: NA
cdr3_aa: CASSLSPSPTWGYTF
cdr3_nt: TGTGCCAGCAGTTTATCGCCAAGTCCTACCTGGGGCTACACCTTC

j_call: TRBJ1-6
v_call: TRBV3-1/TRBV3-2
cdr3_length: 19
clone_size: NA
d_call: NA
cdr3_aa: CASSQFEPGASSYNSPLHF
cdr3_nt: TGTGCCAGCAGCCAATTTGAGCCTGGGGCGAGCTCCTATAATTCACCCCTCCACTTT

j_call: TRBJ2-2
v_call: TRBV6-5
cdr3_length: 13
clone_size: NA
d_call: TRBD1
cdr3_aa: CASSYSIGGWLFF
cdr3_nt: TGTGCCAGCAGTTACTCGATAGGGGGCTGGCTGTTTTTT

j_call: TRBJ2-5
v_call: TRBV19
cdr3_length: 13
clone_size: NA
d_call: NA
cdr3_aa: CASSLTGVETQYF
cdr3_nt: TGTGCCAGTAGTTTAACGGGGGTGGAGACCCAGTACTTC

j_call: TRBJ1-2
v_call: TRBV27
cdr3_length: 17
clone_size: NA
d_call: TRBD1
cdr3_aa: CASSLESPGTGGHGYTF
cdr3_nt: TGTGCCAGCAGTTTAGAAAGCCCCGGGACAGGGGGCCATGGCTACACCTTC

j_call: TRBJ2-7
v_call: TRBV5-4
cdr3_length: 13
clone_size: NA
d_call: NA
cdr3_aa: CASTPGGSYEQYF
cdr3_nt: TGTGCCAGCACCCCCGGAGGCTCCTACGAGCAGTACTTC

j_call: TRBJ2-3
v_call: TRBV18
cdr3_length: 15
clone_size: NA
d_call: TRBD2
cdr3_aa: CASRELAGSTDTQYF
cdr3_nt: TGTGCCAGTCGGGAACTAGCGGGCAGCACAGATACGCAGTATTTT

j_call: TRBJ2-7
v_call: TRBV28
cdr3_length: 24
clone_size: NA
d_call: TRBD1
cdr3_aa: CASKGVSGQGASGSKGPSDYEQYF
cdr3_nt: TGTGCCAGCAAAGGGGTCTCGGGACAGGGGGCCTCGGGGTCAAAAGGACCTTCTGACTACGAGCAGTACTTC

j_call: TRBJ1-5
v_call: TRBV6-5
cdr3_length: 13
clone_size: NA
d_call: NA
cdr3_aa: CASSPQGNQPQHF
cdr3_nt: TGTGCCAGCAGTCCCCAGGGAAATCAGCCCCAGCATTTT

j_call: TRBJ2-7
v_call: TRBV27
cdr3_length: 13
clone_size: NA
d_call: NA
cdr3_aa: CASSFGQNYEQYF
cdr3_nt: TGTGCCAGCAGTTTTGGACAGAACTACGAGCAGTACTTC

j_call: TRBJ2-3
v_call: TRBV28
cdr3_length: 17
clone_size: NA
d_call: TRBD1
cdr3_aa: CASGYRDRARSTDTQYF
cdr3_nt: TGTGCCAGCGGATACCGGGACAGGGCCCGTAGCACAGATACGCAGTATTTT

j_call: TRBJ1-4
v_call: TRBV4-3
cdr3_length: 14
clone_size: NA
d_call: NA
cdr3_aa: CASSHRLPGEKLFF
cdr3_nt: TGCGCCAGCAGCCACCGCCTCCCGGGGGAAAAACTGTTTTTT

j_call: TRBJ2-7
v_call: TRBV5-1
cdr3_length: 14
clone_size: NA
d_call: TRBD1
cdr3_aa: CASTKDRANYEQYF
cdr3_nt: TGCGCCAGCACTAAGGACAGGGCTAACTACGAGCAGTACTTC

j_call: TRBJ1-1
v_call: TRBV29-1
cdr3_length: 13
clone_size: NA
d_call: NA
cdr3_aa: CSVPGRSSTEAFF
cdr3_nt: TGCAGCGTTCCGGGTAGGTCGAGCACTGAAGCTTTCTTT

j_call: TRBJ2-7
v_call: TRBV6-2/TRBV6-3
cdr3_length: 11
clone_size: NA
d_call: NA
cdr3_aa: CASSNGHNQYF
cdr3_nt: TGTGCCAGCAGTAATGGACACAACCAGTACTTC

j_call: TRBJ2-2
v_call: TRBV19
cdr3_length: 14
clone_size: NA
d_call: NA
cdr3_aa: CASSIAGITGELFF
cdr3_nt: TGTGCCAGTAGTATCGCAGGAATCACCGGGGAGCTGTTTTTT

j_call: TRBJ2-1
v_call: TRBV19
cdr3_length: 17
clone_size: NA
d_call: TRBD2
cdr3_aa: CASSMAVWREGYNEQFF
cdr3_nt: TGTGCCAGTAGTATGGCGGTTTGGCGGGAGGGTTACAATGAGCAGTTCTTC

j_call: TRBJ1-2
v_call: TRBV19
cdr3_length: 15
clone_size: NA
d_call: TRBD1
cdr3_aa: CASSRIGTASYGYTF
cdr3_nt: TGTGCCAGTAGTAGAATAGGGACAGCTTCCTATGGCTACACCTTC

j_call: TRBJ2-6
v_call: TRBV4-2
cdr3_length: 21
clone_size: few
d_call: NA
cdr3_aa: CASSPHPIEGGARAGANVLTF
cdr3_nt: TGTGCCAGCAGCCCACATCCTATCGAGGGGGGGGCCAGGGCCGGGGCCAACGTCCTGACTTTC

j_call: TRBJ2-1
v_call: TRBV15
cdr3_length: 17
clone_size: NA
d_call: TRBD2
cdr3_aa: CATSRSGRATTYNEQFF
cdr3_nt: TGTGCCACCAGCAGAAGCGGGAGGGCCACCACCTACAATGAGCAGTTCTTC

j_call: TRBJ2-1
v_call: TRBV12-3/TRBV12-4
cdr3_length: 13
clone_size: NA
d_call: TRBD2
cdr3_aa: CASGGLVEDEQFF
cdr3_nt: TGTGCCAGCGGGGGACTAGTAGAGGATGAGCAGTTCTTC

j_call: TRBJ1-3
v_call: TRBV21-1
cdr3_length: 17
clone_size: once
d_call: NA
cdr3_aa: CASSKGPSEYNTLSRYF
cdr3_nt: TGTGCCAGCAGCAAAGGGCCGTCGGAGTACAACACCCTATCAAGGTATTTT

j_call: TRBJ1-1
v_call: TRBV3-1/TRBV3-2
cdr3_length: 15
clone_size: NA
d_call: TRBD1
cdr3_aa: CASSQDLGQGGEAFF
cdr3_nt: TGTGCCAGCAGCCAAGATCTCGGGCAGGGGGGCGAAGCTTTCTTT

j_call: TRBJ1-2
v_call: TRBV11-2
cdr3_length: 15
clone_size: NA
d_call: TRBD1
cdr3_aa: CASSTYRDSAYGYTF
cdr3_nt: TGTGCCAGCAGCACCTACCGGGACAGTGCCTATGGCTACACCTTC

j_call: TRBJ1-1
v_call: TRBV5-1
cdr3_length: 14
clone_size: NA
d_call: NA
cdr3_aa: CASSPTALNTEAFF
cdr3_nt: TGCGCCAGCAGCCCGACAGCTTTGAACACTGAAGCTTTCTTT

j_call: TRBJ2-1
v_call: TRBV18
cdr3_length: 14
clone_size: NA
d_call: NA
cdr3_aa: CASSIVPEGNEQFF
cdr3_nt: TGTGCCAGCTCCATAGTTCCGGAGGGCAATGAGCAGTTCTTC

j_call: TRBJ1-3
v_call: TRBV3-1/TRBV3-2
cdr3_length: 17
clone_size: NA
d_call: TRBD1
cdr3_aa: CASSHPRDRGSGNTIYF
cdr3_nt: TGTGCCAGCAGCCATCCCCGGGACAGGGGCTCTGGAAACACCATATATTTT

j_call: TRBJ1-5
v_call: TRBV20-1
cdr3_length: 11
clone_size: NA
d_call: NA
cdr3_aa: CSASRGQPQHF
cdr3_nt: TGCAGTGCTAGTAGGGGACAGCCCCAGCATTTT

j_call: TRBJ2-1
v_call: TRBV18
cdr3_length: 15
clone_size: NA
d_call: TRBD2
cdr3_aa: CASSPGLVLYNEQFF
cdr3_nt: TGTGCCAGCTCACCGGGACTAGTGTTGTACAATGAGCAGTTCTTC

j_call: TRBJ1-5
v_call: TRBV5-1
cdr3_length: 15
clone_size: once
d_call: TRBD1
cdr3_aa: CASSLVPGGGQPQHF
cdr3_nt: TGCGCCAGCAGCTTGGTGCCAGGGGGCGGTCAGCCCCAGCATTTT

j_call: TRBJ1-5
v_call: TRBV28
cdr3_length: 13
clone_size: NA
d_call: NA
cdr3_aa: CASSVDFNQPQHF
cdr3_nt: TGTGCCAGCAGCGTTGACTTTAATCAGCCCCAGCATTTT

j_call: TRBJ1-3
v_call: TRBV9
cdr3_length: 16
clone_size: NA
d_call: NA
cdr3_aa: CASSVYEAPAGNTIYF
cdr3_nt: TGTGCCAGCAGCGTCTACGAGGCCCCGGCTGGAAACACCATATATTTT

j_call: TRBJ2-5
v_call: TRBV5-1
cdr3_length: 15
clone_size: once
d_call: NA
cdr3_aa: CASSFGVSAYETQYF
cdr3_nt: TGCGCCAGCAGCTTTGGTGTCTCAGCGTATGAGACCCAGTACTTC

j_call: TRBJ1-5
v_call: TRBV6-2/TRBV6-3
cdr3_length: 14
clone_size: once
d_call: NA
cdr3_aa: CASSLLGRAQPQHF
cdr3_nt: TGTGCCAGCAGTCTCTTAGGGAGGGCTCAGCCCCAGCATTTT

j_call: TRBJ2-7
v_call: TRBV18
cdr3_length: 15
clone_size: NA
d_call: NA
cdr3_aa: CASSPLHQVDYEQYF
cdr3_nt: TGTGCCAGCTCACCACTCCACCAGGTAGACTACGAGCAGTACTTC

j_call: TRBJ1-5
v_call: TRBV28
cdr3_length: 14
clone_size: NA
d_call: NA
cdr3_aa: CASSSYREFQPQHF
cdr3_nt: TGTGCCAGCAGTTCCTATCGGGAATTTCAGCCCCAGCATTTT